This T cell receptor (beta chain) originates from a study of CD8 T cells in ankylosing spondylitis. General observations from the study: Enrichment of disease-linked clones was reportedly significant in matched ankylosing spondylitis synovial fluid. Earlier work had already found some motif variants in reactive arthritis synovial fluid and blood. Blood of patients with ankylosing spondylitis appeared to be characterized by a TCR beta motif of fewer than 10 highly homologous variants. Relatively rare in peripheral blood, disease-linked clones were also CD8+.

The table lists this clonotype with a few counts. Antigen: not known. Quantitative molecular-barcoded 5'-RACE generated the TCR beta libraries. A single record per CDR3 protein comes from TCRdb applying MiXCR to the 5' RACE reads. This repertoire shows approximately 400,000 distinct CDR3 sequences, roughly a quarter found once; its top ten account for approximately 1%. The V gene lost 0 bases and the J gene lost 15 bases, with 10 bases spanning the gap. Per germline, CDR1 SGHRS and CDR2 YFSETQ. The length of the CDR3 is 12 residues. The source of this sequence is a male donor with ankylosing spondylitis. The sample taken for sequencing was blood, either unsorted or a sorted T cell fraction (not recorded which). The chain links TRBV5-1 to TRBJ2-6; D is undetermined. CDR3 nucleotides: TGCGCCAGCAGCTTGGATGTGCTGGACCTGACTTTC. Translation gives CASSLDVLDLTF.